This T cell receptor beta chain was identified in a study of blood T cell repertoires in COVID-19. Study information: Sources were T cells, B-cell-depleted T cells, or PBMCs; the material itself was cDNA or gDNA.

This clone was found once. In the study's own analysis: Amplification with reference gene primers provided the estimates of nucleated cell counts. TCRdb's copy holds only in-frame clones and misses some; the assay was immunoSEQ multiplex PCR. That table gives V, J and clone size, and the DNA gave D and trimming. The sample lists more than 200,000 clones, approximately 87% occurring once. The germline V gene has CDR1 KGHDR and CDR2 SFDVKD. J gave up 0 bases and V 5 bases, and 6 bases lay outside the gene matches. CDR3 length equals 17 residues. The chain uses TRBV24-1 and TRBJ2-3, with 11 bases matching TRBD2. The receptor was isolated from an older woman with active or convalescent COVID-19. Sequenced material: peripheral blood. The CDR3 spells CATSVVSGRVSTDTQYF. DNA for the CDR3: TGTGCCACCAGTGTTGTTAGCGGGAGGGTTAGCACAGATACGCAGTATTTT.